The 17 T cell receptor beta chains presented below share a single source sample, sequenced in a study of response to subunit inactivated influenza vaccine. TCRdb independently ran MiXCR on the RT-PCR reads; one entry per CDR3 protein. The sample shows roughly 460,000 distinct CDR3 sequences, 10% to 11% of them seen only once. Sequencing was performed on PBMCs from blood, taken roughly 48 days after vaccination. Receptors originate from a man in his fifties who received an inactivated influenza vaccine.

This clonotype appeared a few times. V is TRBV20-1 and J is TRBJ1-5, with a possible D match to TRBD1 (5 bases). V shed 2 bases and J shed 4 bases, with 9 bases lying between them. This CDR3 is built from 13 residues. CDR1 and CDR2 (germline): DFQATT, SNEGSKA (reference sequence). CDR3 in DNA: TGCAGTGCTAGAATAGGGGCAAATCAGCCCCAGCATTTT. Encoded protein: CSARIGANQPQHF.

V usage is TRBV20-1 and J usage is TRBJ2-2, with TRBD2 matching 8 bases. The germline V gene has CDR1 DFQATT and CDR2 SNEGSKA (reference sequence). Germline trimming cut 2 bases from V and 3 bases from J; bases unmatched to any gene: 8. This CDR3 region has 16 residues. The CDR3 sequence: CSARKTGLADTGELFF. Here the CDR3 DNA reads TGCAGTGCTAGAAAAACTGGACTAGCCGACACCGGGGAGCTGTTTTTT.

This clonotype was observed many times. The chain uses TRBV5-1 and TRBJ2-3, with 8 bases matching TRBD2. CDR1 is SGHRS, CDR2 YFSETQ, per germline. V lost 0 bases, J lost 0 bases, and 3 bases stayed unmatched. The CDR3 consists of 16 residues. CDR3: CASSLDPGGSTDTQYF. DNA of the CDR3: TGCGCCAGCAGCTTGGATCCGGGGGGGAGCACAGATACGCAGTATTTT.

J is TRBJ2-1 and V is TRBV20-1; the match to TRBD2 covers 11 bases. J lost 8 bases, V lost 6 bases, and 12 bases had no gene match. CDR1 DFQATT and CDR2 SNEGSKA come from the germline V gene (reference sequence). The CDR3 sequence is 15 residues long. The CDR3 protein is CSAEHSGRASDEQFF. As DNA, the CDR3 is TGCAGTGCGGAACATAGCGGGAGGGCCAGCGATGAGCAGTTCTTC.

This clonotype has more than one count but fewer than ten. The chain recombines TRBV7-2 with TRBJ2-7; D is perhaps TRBD2 (5 bases). The CDR3 loop spans 16 amino acids. The germline V gene has CDR1 SGHTA and CDR2 FQGNSA. Trimming pared 4 bases from V and 3 bases from J, leaving 19 bases between. The CDR3 protein is CASSSTFSAGRYEQYF. In nucleotides, the CDR3 is TGTGCCAGCAGCTCCACATTTTCCGCGGGTCGCTACGAGCAGTACTTC.

This clonotype has more than one count but fewer than ten. V and J are TRBV24-1 and TRBJ2-6; D is perhaps TRBD2 (6 bases). Trimming removed 3 bases at V and 0 bases at J, with 14 bases between. Germline-derived CDR1 and CDR2 are KGHDR and SFDVKD. This CDR3 is 18 amino acids long. For the CDR3, the DNA is TGTGCCACCAGTGATCACGGGGGAAAATTCTCTGGGGCCAACGTCCTGACTTTC. Amino acids: CATSDHGGKFSGANVLTF.

The chain carries TRBV2 and TRBJ2-1; TRBD2 might be the D (6 bases). Germline V gene lookup returns CDR1 SNHLY and CDR2 FYNNEI. The CDR3 is 14 amino acids. Deletions cut 5 bases from V and 6 bases from J, with 14 bases between. CDR3 nucleotides: TGTGCCAGCAGTTCGACTAGAATTGGCAATGAGCAGTTCTTC. Encoded protein: CASSSTRIGNEQFF.

This clonotype was recorded at least ten times. The chain is built from TRBV27 and TRBJ2-1, with TRBD1 matching 7 bases. V gave up 3 bases and J gave up 8 bases; unmatched junction bases: 10. Germline loops: CDR1 MNHEY, CDR2 SMNVEV (reference sequence). This CDR3 region has 15 residues. The CDR3 DNA sequence: TGTGCCAGCAGTTTTTCGACAGGGCCCTGGGATGAGCAGTTCTTC. Translated: CASSFSTGPWDEQFF.

In its sample, this clonotype was seen a few times. The rearrangement uses TRBV27 and TRBJ2-3; possibly TRBD2 for D (5 bases). The V gene lost 3 bases and the J gene lost 4 bases, with 8 bases spanning the gap. This CDR3 region has 13 residues. The germline V gene has CDR1 MNHEY and CDR2 SMNVEV (reference sequence). CDR3 loop: CASSLVEADTQYF. In DNA, the CDR3 is TGTGCCAGCAGTTTGGTGGAGGCAGATACGCAGTATTTT.

V and J are TRBV20-1 and TRBJ1-6, with TRBD1 as a possible D gene (5 bases). Trimming removed 5 bases at V and 7 bases at J, with 21 bases between. From germline, CDR1 is DFQATT and CDR2 SNEGSKA (reference sequence). The CDR3 is 16 amino acids. The CDR3 nucleotides read TGCAGTGCTCCATCCCCCCAGGGTTTGGGGAATTCACCCCTCCACTTT. Its translation is CSAPSPQGLGNSPLHF.

A few counts support this clonotype. The CDR3 sequence: CRATGPEAFF. CDR3 bases: TGCCGGGCGACAGGGCCTGAAGCTTTCTTT. The V gene is TRBV20-1, the J gene TRBJ1-1; 7 bases line up with TRBD1. This CDR3 is 10 amino acids long. Germline lookup yields CDR1 DFQATT and CDR2 SNEGSKA (reference sequence).

Many counts were recorded for this clonotype. This chain connects TRBV29-1 to TRBJ1-2; no firm D call. The germline V and J ends were trimmed by 5 bases and 13 bases, with 17 bases remaining between them. The germline V gene encodes CDR1 SQVTM and CDR2 ANQGSEA. The CDR3 contains 11 residues. DNA for the CDR3: TGCAGCGTTCCGGCCCCGGACGGTGTCACCTTC. This sequence encodes CSVPAPDGVTF.

This clonotype occurred many times. The chain couples TRBV6-5 to TRBJ2-3, with 12 bases matching TRBD2. Germline-derived CDR1 and CDR2 are MNHEY and SVGAGI. The junction had 9 bases not matched to a gene; V was cut back by 3 bases and J by 8 bases. The CDR3 is 16 amino acids. CDR3 nucleotide sequence: TGTGCCAGCAGTTATTCCGGACTAGCGGGGAAAGTTACGCAGTATTTT. It encodes CASSYSGLAGKVTQYF.

This clonotype was seen a few times. The V call is TRBV4-1, the J call TRBJ2-2, with D tentatively TRBD1 or TRBD2 (5 bases each). V lost 4 bases, J lost 5 bases, and 8 bases lay in between. This CDR3 spans 13 amino acids. Germline V gene lookup returns CDR1 MGHRA and CDR2 YSYEKL. CDR3 sequence (DNA): TGCGCCAGCAGCCCTTGGGGGACCGGGGAGCTGTTTTTT. Protein sequence: CASSPWGTGELFF.

This clonotype came up a few times. This chain's CDR3 is CASLAGGPTETQYF. The CDR3 DNA reads TGCGCCAGTTTAGCGGGGGGGCCCACAGAGACCCAGTACTTC. V gene TRBV5-1 combines with J gene TRBJ2-5; 11 bases line up with TRBD2. V was pared by 8 bases and J by 4 bases, with 7 bases of the junction left unmatched. Germline V lookup: CDR1 SGHRS, CDR2 YFSETQ. CDR3 length: 14 residues.

This sequence joins TRBV12-3 or TRBV12-4 and TRBJ1-1; the D is unclear. Trimming stripped 4 bases from V and 1 base from J, with 10 bases between. The CDR3 spans 14 residues. The CDR3 loop reads CASSYGNENTEAFF. CDR3 DNA: TGTGCCAGCAGTTACGGCAACGAGAACACTGAAGCTTTCTTT.

In this sample, this clonotype turned up many times. CDR3 residues: CSVYDYPNTDTQYF. The DNA of the CDR3 is TGCAGCGTTTACGACTATCCTAACACAGATACGCAGTATTTT. The genes are TRBV29-1 and TRBJ2-3; tentative D call: TRBD2 (5 bases). Germline V gene sequence: CDR1 SQVTM, CDR2 ANQGSEA. This CDR3 region has 14 residues. Trimming removed 5 bases from V and 2 bases from J, with 14 bases in between.